The 13 T cell receptor beta chains presented below share a single source sample, sequenced in a study of monozygotic twins with inflammatory bowel disease. After re-calling the 5' RACE reads, TCRdb lists one entry per CDR3 protein, DNA absent. The sample totals a few hundred thousand distinct CDR3 sequences. Material: blood. These receptors were taken from a human donor with ulcerative colitis or Crohn's disease, or a healthy co-twin of an affected twin (not recorded which).

V gene TRBV2 combines with J gene TRBJ1-1; TCRdb gives TRBD1 as the D gene, but with no DNA this cannot be confirmed. The CDR3 has 12 residues. CDR1 is SNHLY and CDR2 is FYNNEI in the germline V gene. This chain's CDR3 is CATTLSGAFAFF.

This chain links TRBV3-1 with TRBJ1-1; TCRdb names TRBD1, which stays unverified in the absence of DNA. CDR1 and CDR2 from the germline V gene are LGHDT and YNNKEL (reference sequence). CDR3 length: 13 amino acids. CDR3 protein: CASSTGGNTEAFF.

The chain links TRBV7-2 to TRBJ1-4; TCRdb picks TRBD1, but there is no DNA to check that call. In germline, CDR1 is SGHTA, CDR2 FQGNSA. The CDR3 totals 14 residues. The CDR3 region is CASSLGGAGEKLFF.

V is TRBV7-6 and J is TRBJ2-5. Looked up from germline, CDR1 is SGHVS and CDR2 is FNYEAQ. The CDR3 extends over 14 amino acids. CDR3 loop: CASSQTSVKETQYF.

V is TRBV9 and J is TRBJ1-1; no DNA is available, so the TRBD1 call from TCRdb remains unchecked. CDR1 and CDR2 (germline): SGDLS, YYNGEE. The CDR3 contains 13 residues. The CDR3 here is CARAGQKNTEAFF.

V usage is TRBV11-2 and J usage is TRBJ2-7; TCRdb's D call of TRBD1 is untestable without DNA. The germline V gene has CDR1 SGHAT and CDR2 FQNNGV. CDR3 size: 14 residues. This CDR3 reads CASSPVGGGYEQYF.

The rearrangement joins TRBV5-1 to TRBJ2-7. CDR3 length equals 14 residues. CDR1 and CDR2 from the germline V gene are SGHRS and YFSETQ. CDR3 residues: CASSSDRLAYEQYF.

The rearrangement uses TRBV20-1 and TRBJ2-7; no DNA is available, so the TRBD2 call from TCRdb remains unchecked. The CDR3 totals 14 residues. The V gene's germline CDR1 is DFQATT and CDR2 SNEGSKA (reference sequence). The CDR3 reads CSARVGTAVHEQYF.

This chain connects TRBV7-2 to TRBJ2-3; TCRdb designates TRBD1, a call that cannot be tested without DNA. The CDR3 runs to 12 residues. The germline gives CDR1 SGHTA, CDR2 FQGNSA. CDR3 in amino acids: CASSFHRDTQYF.

V usage is TRBV18 and J usage is TRBJ2-1; TCRdb designates TRBD2, a call that cannot be tested without DNA. The CDR3 spans 16 residues. Germline CDR1 reads KGHSH; CDR2 reads LQKENI. CDR3 sequence reads: CASSSGLAGAYNEQFF.

The V and J genes are TRBV14 and TRBJ2-3; the TRBD1 assignment by TCRdb is unverifiable without DNA. The CDR3 is made up of 13 amino acids. Germline assignment: CDR1 SGHDN and CDR2 FVKESK. CDR3 residues: CASSRQESDTQYF.

The rearrangement uses TRBV7-8 and TRBJ1-2. The CDR3 totals 16 residues. Germline V gives CDR1 SGHVS, CDR2 FQNEAQ. The chain's CDR3 is CASSFSSAGGVSGYTF.

The chain has TRBV12-3 or TRBV12-4 and TRBJ2-5; TCRdb's D gene call, TRBD1, goes unchecked for lack of DNA. CDR3 length equals 14 residues. CDR3 sequence: CASSFGGNSETQYF.